This TCR beta chain is from a study of T cell repertoires in cytomegalovirus infection (dated by TCRdb to between 2018 and 2020). Study-wide context: Recently identified HLA-C-restricted CMV epitopes, whose presentation resists viral immunomodulation, were targeted by peptide stimulations together with well-studied HLA-B-restricted epitopes. Donor HLA type was relevant to the analysis, as public TCR beta signatures indicated carriage of CMV infection together with the matching HLA type.

The germline V end is reduced by 2 bases and the J end by 2 bases; junction bases left unmatched: 5. The CDR3 goes from the cysteine to the phenylalanine over 17 residues. Left in the record is the CDR3 DNA by itself, 51 bases read in frame from the first base. For CDR1 and CDR2, the germline V gene (reference sequence) lists SEHNR and FQNEAQ. With regard to this clonotype: Its cognate antigen has yet to be identified. No much larger clonotype is one base removed from it; base qualities were not supplied.

What the authors observed across the whole study: In both this cohort and an independent roughly 350-donor cohort, the cumulative frequency of public TCR beta family members distinguished carriers of CMV infection plus the relevant HLA type. The ex vivo response was dominated by HLA-C-restricted CMV-specific TCR beta clonotypes, which also provided the single most frequent clonotype in two of eight donors.

The treatment or condition label here, explained by the study, means: in vitro stimulation with specific CMV peptide epitopes to enrich CMV-specific T cells. The instrument given in TCRdb is Illumina HiSeq 1500. TCRdb applied fastp at Q25 and MiXCR to the public reads, then kept only in-frame beta chains. Each record represents a unique CDR3 protein, reported with the most common genes and DNA among its rows. The sample table contains approximately 100,000 distinct CDR3 sequences; only one count was recorded for under 50% of them. Jointly, the top ten make up 74% of the sample. The receptor was derived from a human donor in good health (CMV status not recorded). Some clones in this sample may be carry-over from other donors' samples. The chain links TRBV7-9 with TRBJ1-4, and TRBD1 aligns with 10 junction nucleotides. This specimen was CD8+ T cells from cultured PBMCs, taken from culture after CMV antigen stimulation. In nucleotides, the sequence is TGTGCCAGCAGCTTATCGGGACAGGGGACTACTAATGAAAAACTGTTTTTT. Its protein is CASSLSGQGTTNEKLFF.